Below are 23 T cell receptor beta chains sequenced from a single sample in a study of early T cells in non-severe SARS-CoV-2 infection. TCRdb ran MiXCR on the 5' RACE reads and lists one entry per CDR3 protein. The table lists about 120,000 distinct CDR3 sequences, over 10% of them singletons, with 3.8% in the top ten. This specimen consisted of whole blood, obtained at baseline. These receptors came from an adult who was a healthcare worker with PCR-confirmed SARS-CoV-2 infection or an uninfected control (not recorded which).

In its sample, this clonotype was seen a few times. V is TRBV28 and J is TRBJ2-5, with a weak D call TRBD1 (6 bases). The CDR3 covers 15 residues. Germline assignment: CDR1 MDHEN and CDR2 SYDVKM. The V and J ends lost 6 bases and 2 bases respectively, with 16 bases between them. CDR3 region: CASSHPRRGQETQYF. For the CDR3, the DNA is TGTGCCAGCAGCCACCCCCGCAGGGGACAAGAGACCCAGTACTTC.

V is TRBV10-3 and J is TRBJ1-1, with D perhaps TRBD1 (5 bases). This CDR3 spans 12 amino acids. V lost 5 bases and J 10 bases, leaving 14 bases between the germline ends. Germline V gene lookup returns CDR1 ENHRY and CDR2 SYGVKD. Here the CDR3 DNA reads TGTGCCATCAGTTCTGGGGCAGAAGGAGCTTTCTTT. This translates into CAISSGAEGAFF.

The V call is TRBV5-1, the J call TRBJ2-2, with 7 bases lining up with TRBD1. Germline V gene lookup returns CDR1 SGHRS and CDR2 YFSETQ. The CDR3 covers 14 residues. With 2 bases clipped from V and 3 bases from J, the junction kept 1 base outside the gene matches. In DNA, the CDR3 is TGCGCCAGCAGCTTAACAGGGGACACCGGGGAGCTGTTTTTT. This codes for CASSLTGDTGELFF.

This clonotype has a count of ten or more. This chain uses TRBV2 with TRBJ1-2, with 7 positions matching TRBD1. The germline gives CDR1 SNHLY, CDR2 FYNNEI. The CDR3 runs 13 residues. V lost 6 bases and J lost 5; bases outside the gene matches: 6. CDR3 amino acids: CASSPQGTYGYTF. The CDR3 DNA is TGTGCCAGCAGCCCACAGGGGACTTATGGCTACACCTTC.

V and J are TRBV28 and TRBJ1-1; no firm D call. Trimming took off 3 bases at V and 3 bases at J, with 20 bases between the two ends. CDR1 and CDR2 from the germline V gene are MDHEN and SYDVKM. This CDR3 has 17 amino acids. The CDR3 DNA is TGTGCCAGCAGTTTTCCTAGGCCTTATCGCGGGGACACTGAAGCTTTCTTT. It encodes CASSFPRPYRGDTEAFF. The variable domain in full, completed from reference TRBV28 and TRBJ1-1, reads DVKVTQSSRYLVKRTGEKVFLECVQDMDHENMFWYRQDPGLGLRLIYFSYDVKMKEKGDIPEGYSVSREKKERFSLILESASTNQTSMYLCASSFPRPYRGDTEAFFGQGTRLTVV.

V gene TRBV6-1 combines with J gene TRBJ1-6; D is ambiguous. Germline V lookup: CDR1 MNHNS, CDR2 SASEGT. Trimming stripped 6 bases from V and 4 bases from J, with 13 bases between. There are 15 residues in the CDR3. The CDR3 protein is CASRPGGGYNSPLHF. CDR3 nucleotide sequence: TGTGCCAGCAGGCCGGGAGGAGGGTATAATTCACCCCTCCACTTT.

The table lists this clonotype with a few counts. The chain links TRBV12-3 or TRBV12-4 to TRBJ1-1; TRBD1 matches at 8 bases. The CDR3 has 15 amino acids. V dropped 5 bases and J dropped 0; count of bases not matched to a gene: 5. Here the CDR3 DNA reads TGTGCCAGCAGTCCCGGGACAGGATTGAACACTGAAGCTTTCTTT. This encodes CASSPGTGLNTEAFF.

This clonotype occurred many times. The CDR3 nucleotides are TGTGCCAGCACCGACAGGGTTCAGCCCCAGCATTTT. This gives the protein CASTDRVQPQHF. This chain joins TRBV6-6 and TRBJ1-5; 7 bases are a match to TRBD1. Germline CDR1 reads MNHNY; CDR2 reads SVGAGI (reference sequence). CDR3 length: 12 residues. J was trimmed by 6 bases and V by 7 bases; bases with no gene match: 3.

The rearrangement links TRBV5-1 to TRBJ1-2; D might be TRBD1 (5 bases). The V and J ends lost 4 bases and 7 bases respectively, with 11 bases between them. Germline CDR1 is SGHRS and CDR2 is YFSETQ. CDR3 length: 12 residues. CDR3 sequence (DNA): TGCGCCAGCAGCGGGCCAGGGTCTGGCTACACCTTC. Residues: CASSGPGSGYTF.

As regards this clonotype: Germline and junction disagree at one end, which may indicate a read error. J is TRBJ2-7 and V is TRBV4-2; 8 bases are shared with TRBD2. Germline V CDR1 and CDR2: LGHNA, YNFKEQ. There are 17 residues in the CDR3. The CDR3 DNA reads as TGTGTCAGCAGCCAAGAGTGGTGGACTAGCTACTCCTACGAGCAGTACTTC. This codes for CVSSQEWWTSYSYEQYF.

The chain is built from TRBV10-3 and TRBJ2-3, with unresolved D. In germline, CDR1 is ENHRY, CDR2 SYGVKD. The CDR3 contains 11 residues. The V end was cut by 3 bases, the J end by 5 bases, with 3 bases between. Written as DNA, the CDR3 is TGTGCCATCAGTGAAAAAGATACGCAGTATTTT. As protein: CAISEKDTQYF.

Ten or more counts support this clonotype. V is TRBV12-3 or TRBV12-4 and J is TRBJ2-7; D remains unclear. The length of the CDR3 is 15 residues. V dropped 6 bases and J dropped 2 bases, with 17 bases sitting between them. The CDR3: CASRSTGRGTYEQYF. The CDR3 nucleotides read TGTGCCAGCAGATCGACCGGACGTGGTACCTACGAGCAGTACTTC.

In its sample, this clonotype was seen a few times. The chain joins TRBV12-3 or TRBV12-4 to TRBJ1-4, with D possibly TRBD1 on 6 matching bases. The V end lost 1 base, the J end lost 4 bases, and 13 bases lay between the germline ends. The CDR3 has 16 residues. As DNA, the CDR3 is TGTGCCAGCAGTTTAGGACAGGTCCTCTTTAATGAAAAACTGTTTTTT. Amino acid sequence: CASSLGQVLFNEKLFF.

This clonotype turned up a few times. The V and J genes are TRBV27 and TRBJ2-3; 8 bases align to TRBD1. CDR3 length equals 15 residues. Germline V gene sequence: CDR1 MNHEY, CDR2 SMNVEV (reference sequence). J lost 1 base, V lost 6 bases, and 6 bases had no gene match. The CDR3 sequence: CASSQGARGTDTQYF. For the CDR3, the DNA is TGTGCCAGCAGCCAGGGGGCTCGGGGCACAGATACGCAGTATTTT.

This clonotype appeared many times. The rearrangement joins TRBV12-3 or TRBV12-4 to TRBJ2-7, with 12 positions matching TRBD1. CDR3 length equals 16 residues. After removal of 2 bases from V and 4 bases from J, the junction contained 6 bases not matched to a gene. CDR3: CASSLSGDRGRYEQYF. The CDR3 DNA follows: TGTGCCAGCAGTTTAAGTGGGGACAGGGGGCGGTACGAGCAGTACTTC.

DNA of the CDR3: TGCGCCAGCAGCTTGGATATAGTACGAGGGAACACTGAAGCTTTCTTT. It is translated as CASSLDIVRGNTEAFF. The chain has TRBV5-1 and TRBJ1-1; no clear D gene. Trimming cost V 0 bases and J 1 base, with 13 bases left between them. From germline, CDR1 is SGHRS and CDR2 YFSETQ. The CDR3 has 16 residues.

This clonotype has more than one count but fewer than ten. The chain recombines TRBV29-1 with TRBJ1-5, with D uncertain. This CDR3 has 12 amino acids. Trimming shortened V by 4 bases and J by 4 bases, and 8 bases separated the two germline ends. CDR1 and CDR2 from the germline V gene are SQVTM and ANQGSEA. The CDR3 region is CSVGRPNQPQHF. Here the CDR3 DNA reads TGCAGCGTTGGCAGGCCAAATCAGCCCCAGCATTTT.

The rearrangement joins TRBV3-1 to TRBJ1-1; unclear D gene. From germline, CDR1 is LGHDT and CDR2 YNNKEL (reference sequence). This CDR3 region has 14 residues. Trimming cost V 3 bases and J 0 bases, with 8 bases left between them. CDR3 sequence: CASSHSSLNTEAFF. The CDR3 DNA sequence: TGTGCCAGCAGCCATTCCAGCCTGAACACTGAAGCTTTCTTT.

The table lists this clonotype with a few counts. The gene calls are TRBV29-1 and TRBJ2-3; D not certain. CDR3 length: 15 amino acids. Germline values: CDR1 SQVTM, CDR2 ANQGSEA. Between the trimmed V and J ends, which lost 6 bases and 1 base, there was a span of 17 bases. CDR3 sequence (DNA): TGCAGCGTGTCGCTAAATTCTCCGGGCACAGATACGCAGTATTTT. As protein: CSVSLNSPGTDTQYF.

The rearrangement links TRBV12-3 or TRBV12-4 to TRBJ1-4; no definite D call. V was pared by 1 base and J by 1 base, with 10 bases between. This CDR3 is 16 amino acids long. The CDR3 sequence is CASSLGTGITNEKLFF. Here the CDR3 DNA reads TGTGCCAGCAGTTTAGGGACGGGGATAACTAATGAAAAACTGTTTTTT.

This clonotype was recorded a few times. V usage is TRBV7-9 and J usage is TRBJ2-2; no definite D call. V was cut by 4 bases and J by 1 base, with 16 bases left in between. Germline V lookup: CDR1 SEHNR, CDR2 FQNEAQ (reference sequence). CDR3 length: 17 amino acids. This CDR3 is CASSSPVGRMNTGELFF. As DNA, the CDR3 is TGTGCCAGCAGCTCCCCCGTCGGACGGATGAACACCGGGGAGCTGTTTTTT.

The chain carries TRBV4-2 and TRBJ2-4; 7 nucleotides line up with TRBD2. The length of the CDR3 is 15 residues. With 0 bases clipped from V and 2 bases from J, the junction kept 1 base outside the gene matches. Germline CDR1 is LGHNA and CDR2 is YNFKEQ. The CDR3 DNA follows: TGTGCCAGCAGCCAAGATGGGACTACCAAAAACATTCAGTACTTC. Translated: CASSQDGTTKNIQYF.

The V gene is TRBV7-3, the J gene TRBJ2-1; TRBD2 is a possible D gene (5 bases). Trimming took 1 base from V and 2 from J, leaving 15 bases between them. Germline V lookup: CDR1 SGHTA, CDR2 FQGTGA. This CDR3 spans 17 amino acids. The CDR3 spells CASSLNPPGWAYNEQFF. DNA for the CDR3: TGTGCCAGCAGCTTAAACCCCCCGGGGTGGGCCTACAATGAGCAGTTCTTC. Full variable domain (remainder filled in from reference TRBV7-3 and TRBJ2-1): GAGVSQTPSNKVTEKGKYVELRCDPISGHTALYWYRQSLGQGPEFLIYFQGTGAADDSGLPNDRFFAVRPEGSVSTLKIQRTERGDSAVYLCASSLNPPGWAYNEQFFGPGTRLTVL.